The 32 T cell receptor beta chains below were found in one sample sequenced in a study of radiotherapy plus CTLA-4 blockade in lung cancer. Only in-frame clones appear in the TCRdb table, and some are missing; sequencing was by immunoSEQ multiplex PCR. The profile covers about 62,000 clones, with approximately 76% appearing a single time and roughly 3.1% taken by the ten largest. Sequencing used peripheral blood, obtained from a patient treated with radiotherapy plus ipilimumab. The source is a human donor with non-small cell lung cancer who had a complete response to radiotherapy plus ipilimumab.

CDR3 coding DNA: TGTGCCAGCAGTGGACTAAACAGGGGGCGCGAGGGCTACACCTTC. This encodes CASSGLNRGREGYTF. This rearrangement joins TRBV28 to TRBJ1-2, with TRBD1 identical over 9 bases. After removal of 5 bases from V and 8 bases from J, the junction contained 12 bases not matched to a gene. CDR3 length equals 15 residues. Germline lookup yields CDR1 MDHEN and CDR2 SYDVKM.

In this sample, this clone turned up once. The chain has TRBV4-3 and TRBJ2-7, with 10 bases aligning to TRBD2. This CDR3 is 16 amino acids long. In germline, CDR1 is LGHNA, CDR2 YSLEER. With 0 bases clipped from V and 7 bases from J, the junction kept 9 bases outside the gene matches. As DNA, the CDR3 is TGCGCCAGCAGCCAAGAATGGGAGCGGGGGGGTACGGAGCAGTACTTC. It yields the protein CASSQEWERGGTEQYF.

This chain joins TRBV27 and TRBJ2-7; TRBD1 matches at 9 bases. The CDR3 runs to 15 residues. Germline V gene lookup returns CDR1 MNHEY and CDR2 SMNVEV (reference sequence). V lost 5 bases and J lost 3; bases outside the gene matches: 8. The CDR3 nucleotides are TGTGCCAGCAGTACCCGGACAGGGGTACTCTACGAGCAGTACTTC. Translation: CASSTRTGVLYEQYF.

This clone was picked up a small number of times. At one end the junction does not follow the germline gene, possibly because of a read error. This chain links TRBV28 with TRBJ2-7, with 14 bases lining up with TRBD2. CDR3 length: 15 residues. Germline V gene lookup returns CDR1 MDHEN and CDR2 SYDVKM. CDR3 coding DNA: TGTGCGAGCATAAGCCCGGGACTAGCGGGAGCCGAGCAGTACTTC. Its protein product is CASISPGLAGAEQYF.

This clone turned up a few times. The genes are TRBV19 and TRBJ1-5; possible D gene TRBD1, 5 bases. The CDR3 is 16 amino acids. V was cut by 7 bases and J by 6 bases, with 22 bases left in between. The germline CDR1 and CDR2 sequences are LNHDA and SQIVND (reference sequence). The CDR3 protein is CASNTQEGAGGQPQHF. CDR3 coding DNA: TGTGCCAGTAACACACAGGAGGGTGCCGGTGGTCAGCCCCAGCATTTT. The full variable domain, rest sourced from reference TRBV19 and TRBJ1-5, is DGGITQSPKYLFRKEGQNVTLSCEQNLNHDAMYWYRQDPGQGLRLIYYSQIVNDFQKGDIAEGYSVSREKKESFPLTVTSAQKNPTAFYLCASNTQEGAGGQPQHFGDGTRLSIL.

The chain is built from TRBV11-2 and TRBJ1-2; possible D gene TRBD1, 5 bases. CDR3 length equals 15 residues. V lost 0 bases and J lost 2, with 10 bases in between. From germline, CDR1 is SGHAT and CDR2 FQNNGV. The CDR3 here is CASSLDRVLNYGYTF. DNA of the CDR3: TGTGCCAGCAGCTTAGACAGGGTTCTGAACTATGGCTACACCTTC.

V is TRBV7-2 and J is TRBJ2-3; 11 positions agree with TRBD2. There are 16 residues in the CDR3. The germline gives CDR1 SGHTA, CDR2 FQGNSA. V lost 5 bases, J lost 0 bases, and 4 bases stayed unmatched. CDR3 residues: CASSRRTSGSTDTQYF. The CDR3 nucleotides read TGTGCCAGCAGCCGTCGGACTAGCGGGAGCACAGATACGCAGTATTTT.

The chain carries TRBV19 and TRBJ2-7; 8 bases line up with TRBD1. Unmatched junction bases numbered 9, after V lost 5 bases and J lost 9 bases. There are 13 residues in the CDR3. Germline-derived CDR1 and CDR2 are LNHDA and SQIVND (reference sequence). CDR3: CASSGRDRLSQYF. CDR3 nucleotide sequence: TGTGCCAGTAGTGGACGGGACAGGCTGTCGCAGTACTTC.

The chain recombines TRBV2 with TRBJ1-2; D is ambiguous. The germline gives CDR1 SNHLY, CDR2 FYNNEI. The CDR3 covers 13 residues. The V end was cut by 4 bases, the J end by 7 bases, with 13 bases between. The CDR3 nucleotides read TGTGCCAGCAGTGGGGCAGGTAGCGGTGGCTACACCTTC. Protein: CASSGAGSGGYTF.

The rearrangement links TRBV5-8 to TRBJ1-2, with TRBD1 matching 8 bases. CDR3 length: 17 residues. Germline V CDR1 and CDR2: SGHTS, YDEGEE. The V segment lost 1 base and the J segment 4 bases; nucleotides outside the gene matches: 12. The CDR3 protein is CASSLRGWTGSTYGYTF. CDR3 nucleotide sequence: TGTGCCAGCAGCTTGAGGGGATGGACAGGGTCGACCTATGGCTACACCTTC.

The chain couples TRBV5-1 to TRBJ2-3, with 10 bases that match TRBD2. The CDR3 sequence is 14 residues long. Trimming took 5 bases from V and 0 from J; bases not matched to a gene: 0. Germline V gene data show CDR1 as SGHRS and CDR2 as YFSETQ. The CDR3 sequence is CASRTSGSTDTQYF. The CDR3 bases are TGCGCCAGCAGGACTAGCGGGAGCACAGATACGCAGTATTTT.

The chain employs TRBV28 and TRBJ1-4, with 10 bases identical to TRBD1. Losses at the gene ends were 6 bases for V and 7 bases for J; bases not matched to a gene: 5. From germline, CDR1 is MDHEN and CDR2 SYDVKM. The CDR3 extends over 14 amino acids. CDR3 in amino acids: CASRSGTGAEKLFF. The CDR3 DNA reads as TGTGCCAGCAGATCCGGGACAGGGGCTGAAAAACTGTTTTTT.

This clone appeared once. V and J are TRBV7-9 and TRBJ1-2; D not resolved. The CDR3 spans 13 residues. The V end was cut by 2 bases, the J end by 5 bases, with 9 bases between. Germline CDR1 reads SEHNR; CDR2 reads FQNEAQ (reference sequence). The CDR3 is CASSLSGSYGYTF. The CDR3 DNA reads TGTGCCAGCAGCTTAAGCGGAAGTTATGGCTACACCTTC.

In this sample, this clone turned up once. The rearrangement uses TRBV18 and TRBJ2-7; no reliable D call. The CDR3 is 14 residues long. Per the germline V gene, CDR1 is KGHSH and CDR2 is LQKENI. Trimming left V 2 bases short and J 3 bases short, with 11 bases between. The chain's CDR3 is CASSPMTSGYEQYF. The CDR3 DNA sequence: TGTGCCAGCTCACCAATGACTTCGGGCTACGAGCAGTACTTC.

The chain couples TRBV11-2 to TRBJ2-2; D may be TRBD2 (5 bases). V lost 5 bases, J lost 1 base, and 8 bases lay in between. The germline V gene has CDR1 SGHAT and CDR2 FQNNGV. The CDR3 spans 14 residues. CDR3: CASSITRNTGELFF. CDR3 bases: TGTGCCAGCAGCATAACTAGGAACACCGGGGAGCTGTTTTTT. The variable domain in full, completed from reference TRBV11-2 and TRBJ2-2, reads EAGVAQSPRYKIIEKRQSVAFWCNPISGHATLYWYQQILGQGPKLLIQFQNNGVVDDSQLPKDRFSAERLKGVDSTLKIQPAKLEDSAVYLCASSITRNTGELFFGEGSRLTVL.

J is TRBJ2-7 and V is TRBV15, with 7 bases identical to TRBD1. The CDR3 totals 16 residues. With 0 bases clipped from V and 1 base from J, the junction kept 6 bases outside the gene matches. CDR1 LNHNV and CDR2 YYDKDF come from the germline V gene (reference sequence). DNA of the CDR3: TGTGCCACCAGCAGAGAGCTGGGCAGGGGGTCCTACGAGCAGTACTTC. Translating gives CATSRELGRGSYEQYF.

The chain recombines TRBV10-3 with TRBJ1-5; tentative D call: TRBD1 (5 bases). Trimming shortened V by 0 bases and J by 6 bases, and 18 bases separated the two germline ends. The germline V gene encodes CDR1 ENHRY and CDR2 SYGVKD. This CDR3 has 17 residues. CDR3 in DNA: TGTGCCATCAGTGAGTCGGGGGGGGTAGGGGACGGTCAGCCCCAGCATTTT. This sequence encodes CAISESGGVGDGQPQHF.

The chain employs TRBV6-4 and TRBJ2-2; the match to TRBD1 covers 7 bases. CDR1 is MRHNA and CDR2 is SNTAGT in the germline V gene. This CDR3 has 14 amino acids. V lost 4 bases to trimming and J lost 5 bases; unmatched junction nucleotides: 4. The CDR3 loop reads CASSAGRGTGELFF. CDR3 DNA sequence: TGTGCCAGCAGTGCCGGCAGGGGGACCGGGGAGCTGTTTTTT.

The CDR3 sequence is CASSIGRGGTGELFF. In nucleotides, the CDR3 is TGTGCCAGTAGTATCGGGCGGGGTGGCACCGGGGAGCTGTTTTTT. The chain uses TRBV19 and TRBJ2-2; TRBD2 is a possible D gene (6 bases). V shed 3 bases and J shed 4 bases, with 12 bases lying between them. From germline, CDR1 is LNHDA and CDR2 SQIVND (reference sequence). The CDR3 spans 15 residues.

V usage is TRBV5-1 and J usage is TRBJ1-1; D may be TRBD1 (6 bases). This CDR3 region has 15 residues. Germline V CDR1 and CDR2: SGHRS, YFSETQ. Trimming left V 0 bases short and J 7 bases short, with 16 bases between. CDR3 sequence (DNA): TGCGCCAGCAGCTTGGCCGTCTACAGGGATCATGAAGCTTTCTTT. Protein product: CASSLAVYRDHEAFF.

This chain connects TRBV6-6 to TRBJ2-1; the match to TRBD2 covers 7 bases. CDR3 length equals 15 residues. V was clipped by 1 base and J by 5 bases; unmatched bases: 5. CDR1 is MNHNY and CDR2 is SVGAGI in the germline V gene (reference sequence). The DNA of the CDR3 is TGTGCCAGCAGTTACTTGACTAGCACTAACAATGAGCAGTTCTTC. It is translated as CASSYLTSTNNEQFF.

This clone was counted only a few times. The V gene is TRBV5-4, the J gene TRBJ1-1, with TRBD1 matching over 8 bases. V shed 1 base, J shed 3 bases, and the junction held 8 bases outside the gene matches. The germline gives CDR1 SGHNT, CDR2 YYREEE (reference sequence). The CDR3 covers 16 residues. CDR3 coding DNA: TGTGCCAGCAGCTTGTTAGGACAGGGTCGTTACACTGAAGCTTTCTTT. It encodes CASSLLGQGRYTEAFF.

The gene calls are TRBV15 and TRBJ2-3, with TRBD1 matching over 12 bases. Per germline, CDR1 LNHNV and CDR2 YYDKDF (reference sequence). The CDR3 loop spans 14 amino acids. After removal of 5 bases from V and 4 bases from J, the junction contained 1 base not matched to a gene. The CDR3 DNA reads TGTGCCACCAGCCGGGACAGGGGGCCAGATACGCAGTATTTT. The encoded protein is CATSRDRGPDTQYF.

The chain carries TRBV11-2 and TRBJ1-2; TRBD1 agrees at 7 bases. V shed 4 bases and J 5 bases; nucleotides not matched to a gene: 7. The CDR3 has 14 amino acids. The germline gives CDR1 SGHAT, CDR2 FQNNGV. This chain's CDR3 is CASSSTQGPYGYTF. CDR3 in DNA: TGTGCCAGCAGCTCGACACAGGGGCCGTATGGCTACACCTTC.

The genes are TRBV6-4 and TRBJ2-7; 7 nucleotides line up with TRBD2. The junction had 18 bases not matched to a gene; V was cut back by 6 bases and J by 7 bases. The V gene's germline CDR1 is MRHNA and CDR2 SNTAGT. This CDR3 region has 16 residues. CDR3 sequence (DNA): TGTGCCAGCAGCCTTATATATTCGGGACTACCCTTGGAGCAGTACTTC. It encodes CASSLIYSGLPLEQYF.

This clone was counted a few times. The rearrangement links TRBV28 to TRBJ1-4; weak D call: TRBD1 (5 bases). Trimming took off 2 bases at V and 8 bases at J, with 6 bases between the two ends. The CDR3 totals 12 residues. Germline V CDR1 and CDR2: MDHEN, SYDVKM. Here the CDR3 DNA reads TGTGCCAGCAGTTTAAAGGGGGAAAAACTGTTTTTT. The encoded protein is CASSLKGEKLFF.

CDR3 loop: CASSRDRRNGYTF. DNA for the CDR3: TGTGCCAGCAGCAGGGACAGGAGGAATGGCTACACCTTC. The J gene is TRBJ1-2, the V gene TRBV28; 8 bases agree with TRBD1. The CDR3 consists of 13 residues. Germline assignment: CDR1 MDHEN and CDR2 SYDVKM. V dropped 6 bases and J dropped 6; count of bases not matched to a gene: 6.

This clone was detected a few times. The chain couples TRBV6-5 to TRBJ2-1; 7 bases map to TRBD1. The length of the CDR3 is 13 residues. In germline, CDR1 is MNHEY, CDR2 SVGAGI. Trimming at V came to 5 bases and at J to 13 bases, leaving 11 bases not matched to a gene. The CDR3 protein is CASSDLRDRSQFF. The DNA for the CDR3 is TGTGCCAGCAGTGACCTCCGGGACAGATCTCAGTTCTTC.

The V gene is TRBV6-5, the J gene TRBJ2-3; possibly TRBD1 for D (6 bases). The V gene lost 6 bases and the J gene lost 3 bases, with 10 bases spanning the gap. Looked up from germline, CDR1 is MNHEY and CDR2 is SVGAGI. This CDR3 comprises 13 residues. In nucleotides, the CDR3 is TGTGCCAGCAGAAAAACAGGGACAGATACGCAGTATTTT. Its translation is CASRKTGTDTQYF.

The V gene is TRBV7-6, the J gene TRBJ2-6; no reliable D call. Germline values: CDR1 SGHVS, CDR2 FNYEAQ. The CDR3 has 14 amino acids. V dropped 5 bases and J dropped 0 bases, with 5 bases sitting between them. The CDR3 DNA follows: TGTGCCAGCAGCCCCAGCTCTGGGGCCAACGTCCTGACTTTC. Translation: CASSPSSGANVLTF.

The CDR3 DNA reads as TGTGCCAGCAGTGAAATCCGGGGTGGGCAGTACTTC. Amino acid sequence: CASSEIRGGQYF. The rearrangement links TRBV25-1 to TRBJ2-7; D perhaps matches TRBD2 (5 bases). The germline CDR1 and CDR2 sequences are MGHDK and SYGVNS. Trimming took 2 bases from V and 9 from J, leaving 11 bases between them. There are 12 residues in the CDR3.

This chain connects TRBV5-1 to TRBJ2-7, with 9 bases identical to TRBD1. Germline CDR1 SGHRS, CDR2 YFSETQ. The CDR3 spans 15 residues. The junction had 7 bases not matched to a gene; V was cut back by 5 bases and J by 1 base. The CDR3 nucleotides are TGCGCCAGCAGACCCGGGACAGGGCCATCCTACGAGCAGTACTTC. Translating gives CASRPGTGPSYEQYF.